The next 30 T cell receptor beta chains were all read from a single sample in a study of regulatory T cells in long-lasting Graves disease (dated by TCRdb to the early 2020s). In the paper's terms, the time point label means: newly diagnosed GD, antithyroid drugs for less than 3 months. For both TCR sequencing and RNA sequencing, RNA was extracted from PBMCs using TRIzol. Library preparation was by multiplex PCR. These reads were obtained on an Illumina HiSeq 4000. TCR beta libraries were built with iRepertoire HTBI primers and Arm-PCR amplification of CDR3 regions. The public reads were run again by TCRdb, first through fastp at Q25 and then through MiXCR, and only productive beta chains were kept. Every entry covers one CDR3 protein and lists the most common genes and DNA from its rows. The sample yields fewer than 650,000 distinct CDR3 sequences; approximately 16% were counted once. About 11% of the sample belongs to the ten largest clones.

These data also formed part of another study, on T cells in Graves' hyperthyroidism and ophthalmopathy.

The sample here was peripheral blood mononuclear cells (PBMCs), taken at new diagnosis, from a patient treated with antithyroid drugs. These receptor sequences come from a man between 18 and 35 years old with Graves disease. Donor details come from another sample of the same person, matched by shared clones.

This clonotype was detected ten times or more. CDR3 amino acids: CASSLEGSARGTQYF. CDR3 bases: TGTGCCAGCAGCTTAGAGGGTAGCGCCAGAGGGACCCAGTACTTC. The chain is built from TRBV7-9 and TRBJ2-5; tentative D call: TRBD2 (5 bases). V lost 1 base to trimming and J lost 7 bases, with 16 bases between them. Germline CDR1 reads SEHNR; CDR2 reads FQNEAQ (reference sequence). This CDR3 comprises 15 residues. Supplemented by reference TRBV7-9 and TRBJ2-5, the full variable domain reads DTGVSQNPRHKITKRGQNVTFRCDPISEHNRLYWYRQTLGQGPEFLTYFQNEAQLEKSRLLSDRFSAERPKGSFSTLEIQRTEQGDSAMYLCASSLEGSARGTQYFGPGTRLLVL.

The V and J genes are TRBV2 and TRBJ2-3; a possible D gene is TRBD2 (6 bases). CDR1 and CDR2 (germline): SNHLY, FYNNEI. The germline V and J ends were trimmed by 6 bases and 2 bases, with 15 bases remaining between them. This CDR3 spans 15 amino acids. As DNA, the CDR3 is TGTGCCAGCAGCCTATGGGACTCCGCCACAGATACGCAGTATTTT. Translation gives CASSLWDSATDTQYF.

The sample holds many counts of this clonotype. The chain recombines TRBV20-1 with TRBJ2-7; 8 bases line up with TRBD1. The CDR3 has 13 residues. Losses at the gene ends were 3 bases for V and 2 bases for J; bases not matched to a gene: 3. Germline CDR1 DFQATT, CDR2 SNEGSKA (reference sequence). The chain's CDR3 is CSARDREAYEQYF. CDR3 nucleotides: TGCAGTGCTAGGGACAGGGAGGCCTACGAGCAGTACTTC.

This rearrangement joins TRBV30 to TRBJ2-2, with D perhaps assigned TRBD1 or TRBD2 (6 bases each). The CDR3 spans 17 residues. Germline CDR1 and CDR2: GTSNPN and SVGIG (reference sequence). The V and J ends lost 2 bases and 0 bases respectively, with 16 bases between them. CDR3 protein: CAWSPWGAGSNTGELFF. In DNA, the CDR3 is TGTGCCTGGAGTCCCTGGGGGGCCGGATCGAACACCGGGGAGCTGTTTTTT.

This chain uses TRBV11-1 with TRBJ2-5; 7 positions match TRBD2. The J segment lost 3 bases and the V segment lost 5 bases, leaving 9 bases of the junction unmatched. This CDR3 comprises 15 residues. Germline assignment: CDR1 SGHAT and CDR2 FQDESV (reference sequence). The CDR3 DNA sequence: TGTGCCAGCAGCCCTAACTGGGGGGGTGAAGAGACCCAGTACTTC. Translation: CASSPNWGGEETQYF.

There are many counts of this clonotype. The chain uses TRBV12-3 or TRBV12-4 and TRBJ2-5; 8 positions agree with TRBD1. Losses at the gene ends were 5 bases for V and 4 bases for J; bases not matched to a gene: 12. This CDR3 is built from 16 residues. CDR3 amino acids: CASSETGTGRSETQYF. The CDR3 nucleotides read TGTGCCAGCAGTGAAACCGGGACAGGACGGTCAGAGACCCAGTACTTC.

The V gene is TRBV6-1, the J gene TRBJ2-7; D gene uncertain. The length of the CDR3 is 13 residues. Trimming took off 8 bases at V and 3 bases at J, with 14 bases between the two ends. CDR1 MNHNS and CDR2 SASEGT come from the germline V gene. The CDR3 sequence is CASFSPERYEQYF. The CDR3 nucleotides are TGTGCCAGCTTTTCGCCGGAGCGCTACGAGCAGTACTTC.

The sample holds many counts of this clonotype. V is TRBV12-3 or TRBV12-4 and J is TRBJ1-5; the D gene is possibly TRBD1 (6 bases). There are 15 residues in the CDR3. The ends were cut back, 6 bases at V and 2 bases at J, with 14 bases in the middle. The DNA of the CDR3 is TGTGCCAGCAGCCTACAGGGAAGGGGCAATCAGCCCCAGCATTTT. Protein sequence: CASSLQGRGNQPQHF.

This clonotype was observed at least ten times. Here the CDR3 reads CASSASGTGNQPQHF. The CDR3 DNA sequence: TGTGCCAGCAGTGCGTCAGGGACTGGCAATCAGCCCCAGCATTTT. This chain links TRBV28 with TRBJ1-5; tentatively, D is TRBD1 (5 bases). Deletions cut 5 bases from V and 2 bases from J, with 13 bases between. Germline CDR1 MDHEN, CDR2 SYDVKM. This CDR3 comprises 15 residues.

The CDR3 DNA is TGTGCCATCAGATCCGAGCCGTCGTCTATCCACGAGCAGTACTTC. This translates into CAIRSEPSSIHEQYF. The genes are TRBV10-3 and TRBJ2-7; D remains ambiguous. This CDR3 contains 15 residues. The V and J ends lost 6 bases and 5 bases respectively, with 20 bases between them. Germline V CDR1 and CDR2: ENHRY, SYGVKD.

V usage is TRBV7-2 and J usage is TRBJ1-1; tentative D call: TRBD1 (6 bases). Germline V gives CDR1 SGHTA, CDR2 FQGNSA. There are 14 residues in the CDR3. Trimming cost V 5 bases and J 3 bases, with 13 bases left between them. CDR3 loop: CASSPQGWDTEAFF. CDR3 coding DNA: TGTGCCAGCAGCCCACAGGGTTGGGACACTGAAGCTTTCTTT.

This clonotype was counted only a few times. The gene calls are TRBV27 and TRBJ2-2, with TRBD2 matching 9 bases. V gave up 8 bases and J gave up 3 bases; unmatched junction bases: 19. The germline CDR1 and CDR2 sequences are MNHEY and SMNVEV (reference sequence). CDR3 length equals 19 residues. CDR3 in amino acids: CASPPLGAGGFMDTGELFF. Here the CDR3 DNA reads TGTGCCAGCCCCCCTTTAGGAGCGGGAGGTTTTATGGACACCGGGGAGCTGTTTTTT.

This clonotype was seen at least ten times. V gene TRBV11-2 combines with J gene TRBJ2-7; D possibly uses TRBD1 or TRBD2 (5 bases each). The CDR3 totals 18 residues. The V gene's germline CDR1 is SGHAT and CDR2 FQNNGV. Trimming pared 4 bases from V and 2 bases from J, leaving 24 bases between. In DNA form, the CDR3 reads TGTGCCAGCAGCTCCAGGGATCTCCTGGGTAGCGACGCCTACGAGCAGTACTTC. Translating it yields CASSSRDLLGSDAYEQYF. Using reference TRBV11-2 and TRBJ2-7 for the parts outside the CDR3, the full variable domain is EAGVAQSPRYKIIEKRQSVAFWCNPISGHATLYWYQQILGQGPKLLIQFQNNGVVDDSQLPKDRFSAERLKGVDSTLKIQPAKLEDSAVYLCASSSRDLLGSDAYEQYFGPGTRLTVT.

This clonotype was recorded a few times. V and J are TRBV7-2 and TRBJ1-5; TRBD1 matches at 12 bases. The length of the CDR3 is 15 residues. Trimming cost V 3 bases and J 6 bases; bases outside gene matches: 3. CDR1 and CDR2 (germline): SGHTA, FQGNSA. DNA for the CDR3: TGTGCCAGCAGCTTCGGGACAGGGGGCGGTCAGCCCCAGCATTTT. Amino acid sequence: CASSFGTGGGQPQHF.

The table lists this clonotype with a few counts. The J gene is TRBJ1-2, the V gene TRBV14, with 9 bases lining up with TRBD1. The CDR3 length is 15 residues. In germline, CDR1 is SGHDN, CDR2 FVKESK. V dropped 0 bases and J dropped 8; count of bases not matched to a gene: 7. The CDR3 DNA sequence: TGTGCCAGCAGCCAAGAGGGGGACAGGGTACAAGGCTACACCTTC. This sequence encodes CASSQEGDRVQGYTF.

This clonotype was seen more than once but under ten times. This rearrangement joins TRBV20-1 to TRBJ1-5; 8 bases are shared with TRBD1. CDR3 length equals 13 residues. Per germline, CDR1 DFQATT and CDR2 SNEGSKA (reference sequence). V was clipped by 4 bases and J by 7 bases; unmatched bases: 6. The CDR3 protein is CSAIDRGEQPQHF. In DNA, the CDR3 is TGCAGTGCTATAGACAGGGGCGAGCAGCCCCAGCATTTT.

This clonotype appeared many times. This chain joins TRBV10-3 and TRBJ1-1; TRBD1 matches 10 bases. V was clipped by 6 bases and J by 6 bases; unmatched bases: 7. The CDR3 runs 14 residues. From germline, CDR1 is ENHRY and CDR2 SYGVKD. CDR3 DNA: TGTGCCATCAGGAACCGGGACAGGGGCCCTGAAGCTTTCTTT. It specifies CAIRNRDRGPEAFF.

This clonotype has only a few counts. The J gene is TRBJ2-2, the V gene TRBV5-1; TRBD1 agrees at 7 bases. V shed 4 bases and J 6 bases; nucleotides not matched to a gene: 6. The CDR3 spans 14 residues. Germline CDR1 reads SGHRS; CDR2 reads YFSETQ. Here the CDR3 DNA reads TGCGCCAGCAGCATAAGACAGGGATCCGGGGAGCTGTTTTTT. As protein: CASSIRQGSGELFF. Variable domain in full (rest from reference TRBV5-1 and TRBJ2-2): KAGVTQTPRYLIKTRGQQVTLSCSPISGHRSVSWYQQTPGQGLQFLFEYFSETQRNKGNFPGRFSGRQFSNSRSEMNVSTLELGDSALYLCASSIRQGSGELFFGEGSRLTVL.

This clonotype has ten or more counts. The chain couples TRBV2 to TRBJ2-7; a weak D match, TRBD1 (5 bases). Germline-derived CDR1 and CDR2 are SNHLY and FYNNEI. Trimming removed 7 bases at V and 4 bases at J, with 29 bases between. This CDR3 is 18 amino acids long. Written as DNA, the CDR3 is TGTGCCAGCAATAACTCCCCAGATCAAGGGGCTTATTTATACGAGCAGTACTTC. Amino acid sequence: CASNNSPDQGAYLYEQYF.

This chain links TRBV5-1 with TRBJ2-7; D unclear. Germline assignment: CDR1 SGHRS and CDR2 YFSETQ. V shed 2 bases and J shed 5 bases, with 14 bases lying between them. CDR3 length: 14 residues. The chain's CDR3 is CASSLSSDIHEQYF. As DNA, the CDR3 is TGCGCCAGCAGCTTATCGTCAGACATACACGAGCAGTACTTC.

This clonotype was counted between two and nine times. The rearrangement links TRBV9 to TRBJ2-3; D perhaps matches TRBD2 (6 bases). CDR1 is SGDLS and CDR2 is YYNGEE in the germline V gene. The V and J ends lost 0 bases and 0 bases respectively, with 11 bases between them. The CDR3 is 16 amino acids. The CDR3 coding sequence is TGTGCCAGCAGCGTAGCGGGGGACCTTAGCACAGATACGCAGTATTTT. Translating gives CASSVAGDLSTDTQYF.

This clonotype showed up many times. The chain uses TRBV20-1 and TRBJ2-5; unclear D gene. Germline lookup yields CDR1 DFQATT and CDR2 SNEGSKA (reference sequence). Trimming stripped 0 bases from V and 5 bases from J, with 13 bases between. The CDR3 covers 14 residues. The CDR3 reads CSARDRVERETQYF. The CDR3 coding sequence is TGCAGTGCTAGAGATCGGGTCGAGAGGGAGACCCAGTACTTC.

This chain joins TRBV13 and TRBJ2-7, with 8 bases that match TRBD1. The CDR3 extends over 15 amino acids. V lost 5 bases and J lost 0; bases outside the gene matches: 6. The V gene's germline CDR1 is PRHDT and CDR2 FYEKMQ (reference sequence). CDR3 region: CASSPRDRSSYEQYF. The DNA of the CDR3 is TGTGCCAGCAGCCCTCGGGACAGGTCCTCCTACGAGCAGTACTTC.

This chain connects TRBV29-1 to TRBJ2-4, with a possible D match to TRBD2 (5 bases). V lost 6 bases, J lost 4 bases, and 10 bases lay in between. CDR1 and CDR2 (germline): SQVTM, ANQGSEA. This CDR3 is built from 12 residues. The CDR3 is CSVGNRKNIQYF. Written as DNA, the CDR3 is TGCAGCGTCGGGAACAGAAAAAACATTCAGTACTTC.

This clonotype was seen only a few times. The rearrangement joins TRBV29-1 to TRBJ2-7; 8 bases fit TRBD1. This CDR3 is 13 amino acids long. V was pared by 5 bases and J by 1 base, with 4 bases of the junction left unmatched. Germline CDR1 SQVTM, CDR2 ANQGSEA. The CDR3 here is CSVSGQASYEQYF. DNA of the CDR3: TGCAGCGTTTCGGGACAGGCATCCTACGAGCAGTACTTC.

This clonotype was seen many times. The genes are TRBV11-1 and TRBJ1-4; 10 bases are shared with TRBD1. The V and J ends lost 2 bases and 8 bases, in that order; junction bases with no gene match: 5. CDR1 and CDR2 from the germline V gene are SGHAT and FQDESV (reference sequence). This CDR3 is built from 15 residues. The CDR3 region is CASSLMTGGEEKLFF. CDR3 DNA: TGTGCCAGCAGCTTAATGACAGGGGGCGAAGAAAAACTGTTTTTT.

This clonotype showed up many times. The chain links TRBV12-3 or TRBV12-4 to TRBJ1-2; 8 nucleotides line up with TRBD1. The V segment lost 3 bases and the J segment 8 bases; nucleotides outside the gene matches: 8. The CDR3 is 14 residues long. CDR3 nucleotide sequence: TGTGCCAGCAGTTTTGACAGGGGCGAGGCGGGCTACACCTTC. Its translation is CASSFDRGEAGYTF.

This clonotype showed up many times. The V call is TRBV7-9, the J call TRBJ2-6; D remains ambiguous. Germline V gives CDR1 SEHNR, CDR2 FQNEAQ (reference sequence). V lost 5 bases and J lost 9, with 11 bases in between. This CDR3 is built from 13 residues. CDR3 in DNA: TGTGCCAGCAGCCCGTCTTGGTTCAACGTCCTGACTTTC. Translating gives CASSPSWFNVLTF. Looking up the rest from reference TRBV7-9 and TRBJ2-6 gives the full variable domain: DTGVSQNPRHKITKRGQNVTFRCDPISEHNRLYWYRQTLGQGPEFLTYFQNEAQLEKSRLLSDRFSAERPKGSFSTLEIQRTEQGDSAMYLCASSPSWFNVLTFGAGSRLTVL.

This clonotype has only a few counts. A clone one base away is much larger, so this may be a read error. The J gene is TRBJ1-4, the V gene TRBV12-3 or TRBV12-4, with TRBD1 as a possible D gene (5 bases). Trimming removed 1 base at V and 4 bases at J, with 7 bases between. This CDR3 has 14 amino acids. The CDR3 loop reads CASSLGGINEKLFF. In DNA, the CDR3 is TGTGCCAGCAGTTTAGGGGGGATTAATGAAAAACTGTTTTTT.

The sample holds many counts of this clonotype. The chain combines TRBV11-2 with TRBJ1-1; D ambiguous. The CDR3 runs to 16 residues. Germline CDR1 is SGHAT and CDR2 is FQNNGV. Deletions cut 5 bases from V and 4 bases from J, with 20 bases between. In DNA form, the CDR3 reads TGTGCCAGCAGCCCACCGTGGACGGGTCTGAGCACTGAAGCTTTCTTT. It yields the protein CASSPPWTGLSTEAFF.